This T cell receptor beta chain was identified in a study of identical twins. Study-wide findings and caveats: Monozygotic twins shared more out-of-frame TCR alpha than recombination models predicted.

The donor group consisted entirely of healthy Caucasians. V shed 4 bases, J shed 6 bases, and the junction held 2 bases outside the gene matches. The CDR3 contains 14 residues. Germline V gives CDR1 MNHEY, CDR2 SVGAGI. TCRdb called the 5' RACE reads again in MiXCR, with one record for every CDR3 protein. The sample contains around 680,000 distinct CDR3 sequences, around 8.3% of which appear only once. This clonotype appeared many times. What it binds is not known. The same sample was also studied in work on yellow fever vaccine responses in identical twins.

The source is a woman aged 18-29 years in good health. This chain joins TRBV6-5 and TRBJ2-2, with TRBD2 matching 10 bases. The specimen sequenced was PBMCs. Here the CDR3 DNA reads TGTGCCAGCAGTTCAAGCGGGGGGGCCGGGGAGCTGTTTTTT. This sequence encodes CASSSSGGAGELFF.